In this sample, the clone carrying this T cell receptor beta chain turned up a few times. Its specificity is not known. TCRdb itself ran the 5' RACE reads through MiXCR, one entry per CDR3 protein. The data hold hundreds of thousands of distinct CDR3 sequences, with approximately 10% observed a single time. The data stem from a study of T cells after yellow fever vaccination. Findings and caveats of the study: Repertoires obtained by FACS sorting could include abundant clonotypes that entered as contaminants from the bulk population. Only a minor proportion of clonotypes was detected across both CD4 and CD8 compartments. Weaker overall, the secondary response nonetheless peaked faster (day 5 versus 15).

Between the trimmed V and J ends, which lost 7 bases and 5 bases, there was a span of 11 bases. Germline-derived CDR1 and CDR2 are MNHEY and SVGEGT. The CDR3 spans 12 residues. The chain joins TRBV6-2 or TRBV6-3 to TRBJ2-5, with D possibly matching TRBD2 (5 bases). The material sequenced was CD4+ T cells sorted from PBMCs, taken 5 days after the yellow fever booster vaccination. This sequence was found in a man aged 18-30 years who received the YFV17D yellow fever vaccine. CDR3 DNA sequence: TGTGCCAGCACTCCCAGAGGGGAGACCCAGTACTTC. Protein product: CASTPRGETQYF.